Below, 25 T cell receptor beta chains from the same sample are listed, as sequenced in a study of blood T cell repertoires in COVID-19. The repertoire was sequenced with immunoSEQ multiplex PCR; TCRdb's copy has only in-frame clones and lacks some. The table lists 400,000 or so clones, 90% of them singletons. Material for sequencing was PBMCs or T cells enriched from blood (not recorded which). These receptor sequences come from a young man who had recovered from COVID-19.

This chain uses TRBV19 with TRBJ1-6; D ambiguous. V was shortened by 5 bases and J by 5 bases, with 10 bases between the two germline ends. The germline CDR1 and CDR2 sequences are LNHDA and SQIVND (reference sequence). This CDR3 is built from 14 residues. CDR3 loop: CASSGGIDNSPLHF. In nucleotides, the CDR3 is TGTGCCAGTAGTGGAGGCATCGATAATTCACCCCTCCACTTT.

The chain has TRBV7-8 and TRBJ1-1, with D possibly being TRBD1 (6 bases). CDR1 SGHVS and CDR2 FQNEAQ come from the germline V gene. Trimming stripped 1 base from V and 10 bases from J, with 19 bases between. The CDR3 is 15 amino acids. The CDR3 loop reads CASSLVAGAPWVAFF. The CDR3 DNA is TGTGCCAGCAGCTTAGTTGCGGGGGCCCCCTGGGTAGCTTTCTTT.

The DNA of the CDR3 is TGTGCCAGCAGCCTTATCGGGACTCGAGATTCAGACGAGCAGTACTTC. It specifies CASSLIGTRDSDEQYF. This chain joins TRBV5-4 and TRBJ2-7; a weak D match, TRBD2 (6 bases). V shed 4 bases and J shed 5 bases, with 22 bases lying between them. The V gene's germline CDR1 is SGHNT and CDR2 YYREEE (reference sequence). The CDR3 is made up of 16 amino acids.

CDR3 bases: TGCAGCGTTGATCGGGGAGCTTTCTTT. Its translation: CSVDRGAFF. The genes are TRBV29-1 and TRBJ1-1; D not resolved. The germline V and J ends were trimmed by 3 bases and 10 bases, with 6 bases remaining between them. CDR1 is SQVTM and CDR2 is ANQGSEA in the germline V gene. CDR3 length: 9 residues.

The chain is built from TRBV15 and TRBJ2-1; no clear D. There are 13 residues in the CDR3. Germline V gives CDR1 LNHNV, CDR2 YYDKDF (reference sequence). V lost 2 bases, J lost 7 bases, and 9 bases lay in between. As DNA, the CDR3 is TGTGCCACCAGCAGACGGAACAGTAATGAGCAGTTCTTC. The encoded protein is CATSRRNSNEQFF.

The CDR3 region is CASSPGNWDSPLHF. The DNA for the CDR3 is TGTGCCAGCAGCCCAGGGAATTGGGATTCACCCCTCCACTTT. J is TRBJ1-6 and V is TRBV5-4; a possible D gene is TRBD1 (5 bases). Deletions cut 4 bases from V and 8 bases from J, with 13 bases between. The V gene's germline CDR1 is SGHNT and CDR2 YYREEE (reference sequence). The length of the CDR3 is 14 residues. Combining the CDR3 with reference TRBV5-4 and TRBJ1-6 gives the whole variable domain ETGVTQSPTHLIKTRGQQVTLRCSSQSGHNTVSWYQQALGQGPQFIFQYYREEENGRGNFPPRFSGLQFPNYSSELNVNALELDDSALYLCASSPGNWDSPLHFGNGTRLTVT.

This chain connects TRBV18 to TRBJ2-2, with 9 bases lining up with TRBD2. The germline V gene encodes CDR1 KGHSH and CDR2 LQKENI. V was clipped by 0 bases and J by 4 bases; unmatched bases: 3. This CDR3 has 16 residues. CDR3 amino acids: CASSPPIAGATGELFF. In DNA, the CDR3 is TGTGCCAGCTCACCACCGATAGCGGGAGCCACCGGGGAGCTGTTTTTT.

J is TRBJ2-1 and V is TRBV4-1; 7 nucleotides align to TRBD2. The trim removed 1 base at V and 10 bases at J, leaving 4 bases unmatched. Germline V lookup: CDR1 MGHRA, CDR2 YSYEKL. This CDR3 comprises 13 residues. DNA of the CDR3: TGCGCCAGCAGCCAAGTAACCGGGAGGGAGCAGTTCTTC. Residues: CASSQVTGREQFF.

The chain employs TRBV20-1 and TRBJ2-3, with TRBD2 matching 8 bases. From germline, CDR1 is DFQATT and CDR2 SNEGSKA (reference sequence). Trimming took 3 bases from V and 3 from J; bases not matched to a gene: 8. This CDR3 has 15 residues. CDR3 sequence (DNA): TGCAGTGCTAGTCTGGCGGGGGGTTCGACAGATACGCAGTATTTT. Translating gives CSASLAGGSTDTQYF.

The gene calls are TRBV11-3 and TRBJ1-1; 8 bases match TRBD1. The junction had 3 bases not matched to a gene; V was cut back by 5 bases and J by 1 base. Per germline, CDR1 SGHNT and CDR2 YENEEA. This CDR3 contains 14 residues. The CDR3 sequence is CASSPQGGNTEAFF. CDR3 coding DNA: TGTGCCAGCAGCCCACAGGGGGGGAACACTGAAGCTTTCTTT. The full variable domain, rest sourced from reference TRBV11-3 and TRBJ1-1, is EAGVVQSPRYKIIEKKQPVAFWCNPISGHNTLYWYLQNLGQGPELLIRYENEEAVDDSQLPKDRFSAERLKGVDSTLKIQPAELGDSAVYLCASSPQGGNTEAFFGQGTRLTVV.

This chain links TRBV11-2 with TRBJ2-2; 9 nucleotides line up with TRBD2. The ends lost 2 bases at V and 4 bases at J; junction bases unmatched: 8. The CDR3 extends over 17 amino acids. Germline V gives CDR1 SGHAT, CDR2 FQNNGV. CDR3 in DNA: TGTGCCAGCAGCTTAACGGATCTAGCGGGGTTCACCGGGGAGCTGTTTTTT. Encoded protein: CASSLTDLAGFTGELFF.

The chain couples TRBV7-8 to TRBJ1-6, with D unclear. Germline CDR1 and CDR2: SGHVS and FQNEAQ. V lost 5 bases, J lost 3 bases, and 11 bases lay in between. CDR3 length: 15 residues. The CDR3, as DNA: TGTGCCAGCAGCGTGAAACGCGACTATAATTCACCCCTCCACTTT. Translating gives CASSVKRDYNSPLHF. The full variable domain, completed using reference TRBV7-8 and TRBJ1-6, is GAGVSQSPRYKVAKRGQDVALRCDPISGHVSLFWYQQALGQGPEFLTYFQNEAQLDKSGLPSDRFFAERPEGSVSTLKIQRTQQEDSAVYLCASSVKRDYNSPLHFGNGTRLTVT.

This clone was seen more than once but under ten times. The chain is built from TRBV10-2 and TRBJ1-5; D remains unclear. The CDR3 has 13 amino acids. CDR1 is WSHSY and CDR2 is SAAADI in the germline V gene. Deletions cut 3 bases from V and 7 bases from J, with 10 bases between. The CDR3: CASSEQTTQPQHF. CDR3 in DNA: TGCGCCAGCAGTGAACAGACAACACAGCCCCAGCATTTT.

This sequence joins TRBV28 and TRBJ1-4; D call uncertain. Per the germline V gene, CDR1 is MDHEN and CDR2 is SYDVKM. With 6 bases removed from V and 6 bases from J, the gap between germline ends came to 14 bases. The CDR3 is 14 residues long. This CDR3 is CASSLPGGYEKLFF. The DNA for the CDR3 is TGTGCCAGCAGCCTTCCGGGAGGGTATGAAAAACTGTTTTTT.

This chain links TRBV9 with TRBJ2-3; 10 positions match TRBD2. This CDR3 spans 19 amino acids. Germline V gene lookup returns CDR1 SGDLS and CDR2 YYNGEE. Trimming removed 4 bases from V and 4 bases from J; junction bases left unmatched: 18. CDR3 DNA sequence: TGTGCCAGCAGCCCTCTCCCGTCTAGCGGGAGACTGGGGCCAGATACGCAGTATTTT. Encoded protein: CASSPLPSSGRLGPDTQYF.

The chain has TRBV12-3 or TRBV12-4 and TRBJ1-2; TRBD1 aligns across 8 bases. J gave up 7 bases and V 2 bases, and 3 bases lay outside the gene matches. The CDR3 is 13 residues long. The CDR3 DNA sequence: TGTGCCAGCAGTTTACAGGGGGCAACTGGCTACACCTTC. As protein: CASSLQGATGYTF.

The rearrangement uses TRBV5-4 and TRBJ1-1; 8 nucleotides match TRBD1. The CDR3 sequence is 14 residues long. Trimming took 4 bases from V and 4 from J; bases not matched to a gene: 6. CDR1 and CDR2 (germline): SGHNT, YYREEE (reference sequence). The CDR3 sequence: CASSIGQGTTEAFF. In nucleotides, the CDR3 is TGTGCCAGCAGCATAGGACAGGGTACCACTGAAGCTTTCTTT.

The rearrangement uses TRBV10-3 and TRBJ1-2; D is ambiguous. CDR3 length: 12 amino acids. Trimming cost V 3 bases and J 7 bases, with 9 bases left between them. Germline V CDR1 and CDR2: ENHRY, SYGVKD. The CDR3 loop reads CAISDAALGYTF. Here the CDR3 DNA reads TGTGCCATCAGTGACGCGGCCCTTGGCTACACCTTC.

The chain combines TRBV14 with TRBJ1-2; the D gene is possibly TRBD1 (6 bases). The CDR3 is made up of 16 amino acids. CDR1 SGHDN and CDR2 FVKESK come from the germline V gene. The germline V and J ends were trimmed by 4 bases and 3 bases, with 18 bases remaining between them. Written as DNA, the CDR3 is TGTGCCAGCAGCCTACTGCGAACAGGGTCGGACTATGGCTACACCTTC. It is translated as CASSLLRTGSDYGYTF.

The chain has TRBV7-9 and TRBJ2-1, with 8 bases aligning to TRBD2. This CDR3 spans 18 amino acids. V lost 5 bases to trimming and J lost 4 bases; unmatched junction nucleotides: 16. Looked up from germline, CDR1 is SEHNR and CDR2 is FQNEAQ (reference sequence). The CDR3 nucleotides read TGTGCCAGCAGCCTCGGGGATCTGTCCGGGAGGGATTACAATGAGCAGTTCTTC. Amino acid sequence: CASSLGDLSGRDYNEQFF.

The chain has TRBV7-2 and TRBJ2-1; perhaps TRBD2 as D (6 bases). Trimming shortened V by 2 bases and J by 12 bases, and 14 bases separated the two germline ends. The CDR3 covers 13 residues. Germline CDR1 is SGHTA and CDR2 is FQGNSA. In DNA form, the CDR3 reads TGTGCCAGCAGCTTATTTCCACCTAGCGTGCAGTTCTTC. Its protein product is CASSLFPPSVQFF.

This clone was seen a single time. The rearrangement links TRBV12-3 or TRBV12-4 to TRBJ1-1, with D perhaps TRBD1 (5 bases). The CDR3 is 12 residues long. The V end lost 1 base, the J end lost 8 bases, and 8 bases lay between the germline ends. In DNA, the CDR3 is TGTGCCAGCAGTTTAGGACAGAGAGAAGCTTTCTTT. This translates into CASSLGQREAFF.

The CDR3 coding sequence is TGTGCCAGCAGCCAAGATCCCCCAGTCTCTGGAAACACCATATATTTT. It specifies CASSQDPPVSGNTIYF. The rearrangement joins TRBV3-1 (or the pseudogene TRBV3-2) to TRBJ1-3; no clear D gene. CDR1 and CDR2 from the germline V gene are LGHDT and YNNKEL (reference sequence). Trimming pared 0 bases from V and 0 bases from J, leaving 9 bases between. CDR3 size: 16 residues.

J is TRBJ1-4 and V is TRBV5-4; maybe TRBD1 (5 bases). Trimming removed 4 bases at V and 4 bases at J, with 11 bases between. The CDR3 totals 14 residues. CDR1 SGHNT and CDR2 YYREEE come from the germline V gene (reference sequence). CDR3: CASSRAGGNEKLFF. DNA for the CDR3: TGTGCCAGCAGCCGAGCGGGGGGTAATGAAAAACTGTTTTTT. The full variable domain, completed using reference TRBV5-4 and TRBJ1-4, is ETGVTQSPTHLIKTRGQQVTLRCSSQSGHNTVSWYQQALGQGPQFIFQYYREEENGRGNFPPRFSGLQFPNYSSELNVNALELDDSALYLCASSRAGGNEKLFFGSGTQLSVL.

The chain combines TRBV5-4 with TRBJ2-3; 9 bases fit TRBD2. CDR3 length: 17 residues. Germline V CDR1 and CDR2: SGHNT, YYREEE (reference sequence). V shed 0 bases, J shed 1 base, and the junction held 6 bases outside the gene matches. CDR3 coding DNA: TGTGCCAGCAGCTTGGACCAAGCGGGAGGCCGCACAGATACGCAGTATTTT. This translates into CASSLDQAGGRTDTQYF. Drawing the rest from reference TRBV5-4 and TRBJ2-3, the complete variable domain is ETGVTQSPTHLIKTRGQQVTLRCSSQSGHNTVSWYQQALGQGPQFIFQYYREEENGRGNFPPRFSGLQFPNYSSELNVNALELDDSALYLCASSLDQAGGRTDTQYFGPGTRLTVL.